This T cell receptor beta chain was captured by sequencing in a study of cytomegalovirus exposure and HLA in healthy donors. Across the study: Caucasian-associated ancestry cluster membership applied to 75% to 85% of 398 genotyped donors.

The ends lost 5 bases at V and 4 bases at J; junction bases unmatched: 14. The germline V gene encodes CDR1 SGHNT and CDR2 YYREEE (reference sequence). The length of the CDR3 is 17 residues. The PCR contained 60 Vbeta and 13 Jbeta primers. TCRdb keeps only in-frame clones here, not all; method: immunoSEQ multiplex PCR. The sample holds over 70,000 clones. Sequenced sample: PBMCs. The source of this sequence is a woman between 40 and 55 years old in good health and CMV-seropositive. The rearrangement links TRBV5-4 to TRBJ1-5; 8 nucleotides match TRBD1. CDR3 nucleotides: TGTGCCAGCAGGCTTCCTCCCGGGACAGGTAAGAATCAGCCCCAGCATTTT. This sequence encodes CASRLPPGTGKNQPQHF.